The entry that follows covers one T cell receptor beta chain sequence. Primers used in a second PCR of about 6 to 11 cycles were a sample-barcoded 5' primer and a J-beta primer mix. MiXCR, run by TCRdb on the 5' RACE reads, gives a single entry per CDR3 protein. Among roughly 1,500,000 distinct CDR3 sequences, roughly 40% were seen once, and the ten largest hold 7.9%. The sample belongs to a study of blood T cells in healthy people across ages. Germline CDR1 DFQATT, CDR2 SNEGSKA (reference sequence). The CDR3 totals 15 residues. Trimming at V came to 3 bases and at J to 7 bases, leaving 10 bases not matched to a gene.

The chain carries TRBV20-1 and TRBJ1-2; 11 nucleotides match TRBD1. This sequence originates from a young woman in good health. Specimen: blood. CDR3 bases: TGCAGTGCTAGCGATTTGGACAGGGGGCAGAGTGGCTACACCTTC. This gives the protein CSASDLDRGQSGYTF.